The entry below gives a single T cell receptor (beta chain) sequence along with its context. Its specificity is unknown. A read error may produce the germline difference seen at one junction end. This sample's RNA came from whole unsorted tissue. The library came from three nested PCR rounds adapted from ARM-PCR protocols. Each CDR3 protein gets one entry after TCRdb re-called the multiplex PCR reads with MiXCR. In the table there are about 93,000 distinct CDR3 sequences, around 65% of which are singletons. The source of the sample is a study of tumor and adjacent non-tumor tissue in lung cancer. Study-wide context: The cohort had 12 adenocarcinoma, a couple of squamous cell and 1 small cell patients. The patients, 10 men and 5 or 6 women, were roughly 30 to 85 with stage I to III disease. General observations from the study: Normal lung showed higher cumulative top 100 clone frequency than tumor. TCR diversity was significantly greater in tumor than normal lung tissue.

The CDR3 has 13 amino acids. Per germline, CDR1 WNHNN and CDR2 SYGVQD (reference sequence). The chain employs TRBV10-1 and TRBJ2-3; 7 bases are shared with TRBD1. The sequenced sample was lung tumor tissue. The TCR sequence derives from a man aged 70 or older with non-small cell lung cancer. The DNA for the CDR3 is TGCGTCAGCAGTATACAGGGGAGCGATACGCAGTTTTTT. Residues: CVSSIQGSDTQFF.